This T cell receptor (beta chain) is from a study of shared clonotypes between healthy human individuals. Germline V CDR1 and CDR2: LGHNA, YSLEER. V dropped 4 bases and J dropped 0; count of bases not matched to a gene: 3. The CDR3 is 15 residues long. The repertoire was sequenced with immunoSEQ multiplex PCR; TCRdb's copy has only in-frame clones and lacks some. The table shows millions of clones, with approximately 92% occurring only once. Every contributor of samples was a Caucasian grown-up residing in Nashville, Tennessee. Material for sequencing was naive CD4+ T cells sorted from blood. Subset described: CD45RA+ positively selected. This receptor was identified in a man younger than 30 in good health. The V gene is TRBV4-3, the J gene TRBJ2-3; 8 bases align to TRBD1. The CDR3: CASSPGQGSTDTQYF. CDR3 in DNA: TGCGCCAGCAGCCCTGGACAGGGTAGCACAGATACGCAGTATTTT.